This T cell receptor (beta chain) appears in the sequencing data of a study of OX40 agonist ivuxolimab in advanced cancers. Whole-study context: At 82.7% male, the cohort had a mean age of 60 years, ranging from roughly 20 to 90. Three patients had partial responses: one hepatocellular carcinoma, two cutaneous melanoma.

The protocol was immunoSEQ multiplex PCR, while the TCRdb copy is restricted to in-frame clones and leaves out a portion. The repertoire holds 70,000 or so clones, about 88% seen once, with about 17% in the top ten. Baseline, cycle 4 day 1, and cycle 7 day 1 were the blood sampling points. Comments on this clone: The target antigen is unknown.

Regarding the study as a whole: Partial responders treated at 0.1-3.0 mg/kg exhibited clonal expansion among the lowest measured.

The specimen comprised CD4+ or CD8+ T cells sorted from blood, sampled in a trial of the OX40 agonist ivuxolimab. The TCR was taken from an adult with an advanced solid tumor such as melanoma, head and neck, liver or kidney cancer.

CDR3 protein: CASSLVGTGSQETQYF. In nucleotides, the CDR3 is TGTGCCAGCAGCTTGGTAGGGACAGGGTCCCAAGAGACCCAGTACTTC. This rearrangement joins TRBV5-6 to TRBJ2-5; 9 bases fit TRBD1. CDR3 length: 16 amino acids. The germline V gene encodes CDR1 SGHDT and CDR2 YYEEEE. V dropped 0 bases and J dropped 1; count of bases not matched to a gene: 4.